Reported below is one T cell receptor (beta chain). Antigen: not known. A junction end diverges from the germline sequence, so it may reflect a read error. Genomic DNA constituted the template upon which TCR beta VDJ and CDR3 profiling was performed. TCRdb itself ran the reads through MiXCR, one entry per CDR3 protein. In the table there are hundreds of thousands of distinct CDR3 sequences, 60% to 80% of which are singletons. This CDR3 region has 18 residues. Germline CDR1 SGHTA, CDR2 FQGTGA. The record originates from a study of CD8+CD57+ T cells in acquired aplastic anemia. The wider study: Researchers reported that healthy donors averaged approximately 9.8 million reads for CD4+ cells.

Study-wide results and limits: For CD8+ Simpson's diversity, patients and controls showed no significant difference.

The chain combines TRBV7-3 with TRBJ1-2; 7 bases fit TRBD1. The specimen was sorted CD4+, CD8+, or CD8+CD57+ T cells (not recorded which) from PBMCs. The TCR originated in a human donor in good health, serving as a control. The CDR3 loop reads CTSSLISSGGGGYYGYTF. In DNA, the CDR3 is TGTACCAGCAGCTTAATTTCCTCAGGGGGGGGAGGATACTATGGCTACACCTTC.